Listed below are T cell receptor beta chains from one sample, sequenced in a study of shared clonotypes between healthy human individuals. Libraries were prepared by immunoSEQ multiplex PCR; TCRdb keeps only in-frame clonotypes and omits some of them. The sample lists hundreds of thousands of clones; roughly 95% were seen once. Source material: naive CD8+ T cells sorted from blood. These receptor sequences come from a woman aged 25 to 39 in good health. Each CDR3 is given with its conserved first and last residue. A D gene is named only where the DNA matches it firmly. The size field is filled for only some rows; it gives once, few, many or a size class.

TRBD1	once	TRBJ2-7	16	TRBV7-9	TGTGCCAGCAGCTCCGCTCGACAGGGGATGGCCTACGAGCAGTACTTC	CASSSARQGMAYEQYF
NA	NA	TRBJ1-5	14	TRBV18	TGTGCCAGCTCAGTGCAGGGGTCGGCTCAGCCCCAGCATTTT	CASSVQGSAQPQHF
NA	NA	TRBJ1-1	15	TRBV27	TGTGCCAGCAGTCCACATGTAAGTGTGAACACTGAAGCTTTCTTT	CASSPHVSVNTEAFF
NA	NA	TRBJ1-2	11	TRBV28	TGTGCCAGCAGCCCCGGTCGCGGCTACACCTTC	CASSPGRGYTF
NA	NA	TRBJ1-1	14	TRBV7-9	TGTGCCAGCAGCTTAGCGCAGGGGATCACTGAAGCTTTCTTT	CASSLAQGITEAFF
TRBD2	once	TRBJ2-7	15	TRBV2	TGTGCCAGCAGTCCCCCTAGCGGGAGTCCCCACGAGCAGTACTTC	CASSPPSGSPHEQYF
NA	NA	TRBJ1-4	13	TRBV5-4	TGTGCCAGCAGCCCCGCTGAGGAGGAAAAACTGTTTTTT	CASSPAEEEKLFF
NA	NA	TRBJ2-7	14	TRBV4-1	TGCGCCAGCAGCCAAGCTGACTACTCCTACGAGCAGTACTTC	CASSQADYSYEQYF
NA	NA	TRBJ2-3	17	TRBV19	TGTGCCAGTAGTATAGATCTGGAGACCCGTAGCACAGATACGCAGTATTTT	CASSIDLETRSTDTQYF
NA	NA	TRBJ2-2	19	TRBV1	TGCACCAGCAGCCAAGATGAGGGGGGACGCCCTACGAACACCGGGGAGCTGTTTTTT	CTSSQDEGGRPTNTGELFF
TRBD1	NA	TRBJ2-2	13	TRBV7-9	TGTGCCAGCAACCAGGGGGAACACGGGGAGCTGTTTTTT	CASNQGEHGELFF
TRBD1	once	TRBJ2-1	15	TRBV28	TGTGCCAGCAGAACCGGGACAGGGACTGGTAATGAGCAGTTCTTC	CASRTGTGTGNEQFF
TRBD1	NA	TRBJ1-5	15	TRBV15	TGTGCCACCAGCAGGATGGGACAGGGCAATCAGCCCCAGCATTTT	CATSRMGQGNQPQHF
TRBD2	once	TRBJ2-7	15	TRBV27	TGTGCCAGCAGAATAGCGGGACGGAACCTCTACGAGCAGTACTTC	CASRIAGRNLYEQYF
NA	NA	TRBJ2-1	15	TRBV11-1	TGTGCCAGCAGCCGATTCGGGAGAGGAAACAATGAGCAGTTCTTC	CASSRFGRGNNEQFF
NA	few	TRBJ2-3	11	TRBV5-6	TGTGCCAGCAGCTTAAATGGGGCGCAGTATTTT	CASSLNGAQYF
NA	once	TRBJ2-5	12	TRBV27	TGTGCCAGCGGAAGTACGGTGGAGACCCAGTACTTC	CASGSTVETQYF
NA	NA	TRBJ2-2	13	TRBV7-3	TGTGCCAGCAGCTTAATTGTTACCGGGGAGCTGTTTTTT	CASSLIVTGELFF
TRBD1	NA	TRBJ1-1	13	TRBV10-1	TGCGCCAGCAGCGAAGTACAGGGGACTGAAGCTTTCTTT	CASSEVQGTEAFF
NA	once	TRBJ2-3	14	TRBV7-9	TGTGCCAGCAGCCCCCGACGAAGCACAGATACGCAGTATTTT	CASSPRRSTDTQYF
NA	NA	TRBJ2-6	17	TRBV5-1	TGCGCCAGCAGCTTGGCCCCGGTTTCCTCTGGGGCCAACGTCCTGACTTTC	CASSLAPVSSGANVLTF
NA	NA	TRBJ1-1	12	TRBV25-1	TGTGCCAGCAGTTCAGGGGCCCCTGAAGCTTTCTTT	CASSSGAPEAFF